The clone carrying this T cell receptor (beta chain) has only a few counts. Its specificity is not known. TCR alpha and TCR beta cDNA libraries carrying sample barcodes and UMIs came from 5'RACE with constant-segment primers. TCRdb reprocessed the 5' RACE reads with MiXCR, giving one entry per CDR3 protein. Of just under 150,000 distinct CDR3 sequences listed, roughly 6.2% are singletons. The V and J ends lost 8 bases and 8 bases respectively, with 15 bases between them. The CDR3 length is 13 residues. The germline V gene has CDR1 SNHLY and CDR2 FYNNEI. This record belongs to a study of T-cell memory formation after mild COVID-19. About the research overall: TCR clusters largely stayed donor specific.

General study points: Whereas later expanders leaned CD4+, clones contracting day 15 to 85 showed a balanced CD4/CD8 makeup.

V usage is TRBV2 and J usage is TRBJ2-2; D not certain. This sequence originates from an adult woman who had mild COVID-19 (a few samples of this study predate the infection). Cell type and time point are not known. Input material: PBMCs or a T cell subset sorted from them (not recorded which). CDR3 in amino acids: CASFSDPSGELFF. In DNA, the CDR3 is TGTGCCAGCTTCTCGGACCCCTCAGGGGAGCTGTTTTTT.